These 4 T cell receptor beta chains share one sample of origin, sequenced in a study of chemoradiotherapy in HPV16-positive cancers (dated by TCRdb to between 2022 and 2023). The library was prepared using the immunoSEQ multiplex PCR assay. Sourced from immuneACCESS, this table was stored by TCRdb with only in-frame sequences that have V and J called. A share of the clones is absent; for the studies checked, an unresolved V gene accounts for under half, and the remainder has no known explanation. The sample table records fewer than 1,500 clones; over 80% of these occur just once. Clones ranked in the top ten supply under 8% of the sample. This material consisted of tumor tissue, taken from a patient who underwent chemoradiotherapy. The receptors come from a human donor with HPV-associated anogenital cancer.

This chain connects TRBV5-1 to TRBJ2-1; TRBD1 aligns across 7 bases. Germline V gives CDR1 SGHRS, CDR2 YFSETQ. Germline trimming cut 4 bases from V and 4 bases from J; bases unmatched to any gene: 8. The CDR3 has 15 amino acids. In DNA form, the CDR3 reads TGCGCCAGCAGCAGGGACAGAAGTATTTACAATGAGCAGTTCTTC. Translating it yields CASSRDRSIYNEQFF.

The chain combines TRBV19 with TRBJ2-2, with D perhaps TRBD1 (6 bases). CDR1 is LNHDA, CDR2 SQIVND, per germline (reference sequence). The V end was cut by 7 bases, the J end by 6 bases, with 12 bases between. This CDR3 is 13 amino acids long. DNA for the CDR3: TGTGCCAGTATCAGCAGGGGACCCGGGGAGCTGTTTTTT. Its protein product is CASISRGPGELFF.

This chain links TRBV5-1 with TRBJ2-1, with D perhaps TRBD2 (6 bases). Trimming shortened V by 4 bases and J by 4 bases, and 15 bases separated the two germline ends. The CDR3 contains 15 residues. CDR1 is SGHRS and CDR2 is YFSETQ in the germline V gene. The CDR3 coding sequence is TGCGCCAGCAGCACCATGGCGGGACTGTACAATGAGCAGTTCTTC. It codes for CASSTMAGLYNEQFF.

The chain employs TRBV30 and TRBJ1-6; TRBD1 matches at 7 bases. From germline, CDR1 is GTSNPN and CDR2 SVGIG (reference sequence). The CDR3 spans 14 residues. Trimming took 3 bases from V and 8 from J; bases not matched to a gene: 7. DNA for the CDR3: TGTGCCTGGAGCTTAGGGGGCGCGTATTCACCCCTCCACTTT. This codes for CAWSLGGAYSPLHF.